These 8 T cell receptor beta chains share one sample of origin, sequenced in a study of T cells after somatic rescue of genetic block. TCRdb's copy holds only in-frame clones and misses some; the assay was immunoSEQ multiplex PCR. The data hold roughly 65,000 clones, with approximately 90% observed a single time. Sample: peripheral blood mononuclear cells (PBMCs). Source of these receptors: a man aged 40-49 years.

This clone was detected only once. The rearrangement joins TRBV19 to TRBJ1-1, with a tentative D call TRBD1 (5 bases). The V end lost 2 bases, the J end lost 4 bases, and 8 bases lay between the germline ends. The germline gives CDR1 LNHDA, CDR2 SQIVND (reference sequence). This CDR3 is built from 13 residues. The CDR3 loop reads CASSIQGSTEAFF. CDR3 in DNA: TGTGCCAGTAGTATACAGGGAAGCACTGAAGCTTTCTTT.

CDR3 coding DNA: TGTGCCAGCAGCCAAGGAGGGGTCGTCTACGAGCAGTACTTC. It translates to CASSQGGVVYEQYF. V gene TRBV4-2 combines with J gene TRBJ2-7; possibly TRBD1 or TRBD2 for D (5 bases each). The germline gives CDR1 LGHNA, CDR2 YNFKEQ. CDR3 length equals 14 residues. Trimming left V 1 base short and J 3 bases short, with 10 bases between.

This chain links TRBV4-3 with TRBJ2-2; D is unresolved. The length of the CDR3 is 14 residues. V lost 0 bases to trimming and J lost 3 bases, with 5 bases between them. Germline CDR1 reads LGHNA; CDR2 reads YSLEER. Here the CDR3 DNA reads TGCGCCAGCAGCCAAGATCTCTACACCGGGGAGCTGTTTTTT. As protein: CASSQDLYTGELFF.

The chain links TRBV6-1 to TRBJ1-5, with 9 bases lining up with TRBD1. The CDR3 extends over 15 amino acids. Germline CDR1 and CDR2: MNHNS and SASEGT. V lost 6 bases to trimming and J lost 1 base; unmatched junction nucleotides: 4. The CDR3 is CASSLTGGSNQPQHF. CDR3 DNA sequence: TGTGCCAGCAGCCTAACAGGGGGCAGCAATCAGCCCCAGCATTTT.

The chain employs TRBV4-1 and TRBJ2-1, with no clear D. V lost 0 bases and J lost 9, with 9 bases in between. This CDR3 contains 13 residues. CDR1 is MGHRA and CDR2 is YSYEKL in the germline V gene. The CDR3 nucleotides are TGCGCCAGCAGCCAAGATCAGGTCTCTGAGCAGTTCTTC. It yields the protein CASSQDQVSEQFF.

The chain links TRBV5-1 to TRBJ1-4; D gene unclear. The CDR3 has 14 residues. Germline V gene sequence: CDR1 SGHRS, CDR2 YFSETQ. The germline V and J ends were trimmed by 0 bases and 3 bases, with 6 bases remaining between them. The CDR3 protein is CASSLDGPNEKLFF. The DNA for the CDR3 is TGCGCCAGCAGCTTGGACGGGCCTAATGAAAAACTGTTTTTT. Together with reference TRBV5-1 and TRBJ1-4, the CDR3 gives the full variable domain: KAGVTQTPRYLIKTRGQQVTLSCSPISGHRSVSWYQQTPGQGLQFLFEYFSETQRNKGNFPGRFSGRQFSNSRSEMNVSTLELGDSALYLCASSLDGPNEKLFFGSGTQLSVL.

The V and J genes are TRBV7-2 and TRBJ2-5, with D perhaps assigned TRBD1 or TRBD2 (6 bases each). CDR1 is SGHTA and CDR2 is FQGNSA in the germline V gene. CDR3 length: 15 amino acids. V shed 6 bases and J shed 4 bases, with 18 bases lying between them. The CDR3 bases are TGTGCCAGCAGAAAGGGGGGCGGTAGCGTAGAGACCCAGTACTTC. It specifies CASRKGGGSVETQYF.

The chain combines TRBV19 with TRBJ2-1; TRBD2 aligns across 14 bases. The germline CDR1 and CDR2 sequences are LNHDA and SQIVND (reference sequence). Unmatched junction bases numbered 9, after V lost 5 bases and J lost 6 bases. The CDR3 consists of 17 residues. CDR3 loop: CASSFSGLAGDSNEQFF. In DNA, the CDR3 is TGTGCCAGTAGTTTCTCGGGACTAGCGGGAGATAGCAATGAGCAGTTCTTC. Supplemented by reference TRBV19 and TRBJ2-1, the full variable domain reads DGGITQSPKYLFRKEGQNVTLSCEQNLNHDAMYWYRQDPGQGLRLIYYSQIVNDFQKGDIAEGYSVSREKKESFPLTVTSAQKNPTAFYLCASSFSGLAGDSNEQFFGPGTRLTVL.